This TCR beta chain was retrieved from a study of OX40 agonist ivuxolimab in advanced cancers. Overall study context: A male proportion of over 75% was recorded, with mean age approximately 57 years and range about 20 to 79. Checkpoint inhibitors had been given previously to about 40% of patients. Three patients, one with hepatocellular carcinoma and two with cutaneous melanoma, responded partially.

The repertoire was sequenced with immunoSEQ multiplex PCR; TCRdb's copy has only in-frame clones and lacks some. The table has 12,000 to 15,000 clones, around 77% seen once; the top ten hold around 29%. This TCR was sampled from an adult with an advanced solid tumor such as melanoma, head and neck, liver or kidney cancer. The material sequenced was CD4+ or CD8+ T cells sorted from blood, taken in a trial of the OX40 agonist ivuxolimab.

Here the CDR3 reads CASSHSVGSYEQYF. The CDR3 nucleotides are TGCGCCAGCAGCCATTCGGTCGGGTCCTACGAGCAGTACTTC. The chain has TRBV4-1 and TRBJ2-7; D remains unclear. V lost 3 bases and J 1 base, leaving 10 bases between the germline ends. The CDR3 consists of 14 residues. Per the germline V gene, CDR1 is MGHRA and CDR2 is YSYEKL.